The 15 T cell receptor beta chains in this list originate from one sample, sequenced in a study of cytomegalovirus exposure and HLA in healthy donors. The study ran its PCR with 60 Vbeta and 13 Jbeta primers. Method: immunoSEQ multiplex PCR; TCRdb's copy keeps in-frame clones and lacks some. Of 65,000 or so clones in the sample, about 72% were seen once. The specimen was PBMCs. These receptors all come from a middle-aged woman in good health and CMV-seropositive.

V gene TRBV7-2 combines with J gene TRBJ2-3, with 7 bases aligning to TRBD2. The ends lost 4 bases at V and 4 bases at J; junction bases unmatched: 8. This CDR3 has 15 amino acids. Per the germline V gene, CDR1 is SGHTA and CDR2 is FQGNSA. CDR3 amino acids: CASSYRAGRADTQYF. The CDR3 DNA reads as TGTGCCAGCAGCTACCGAGCGGGGCGGGCAGATACGCAGTATTTT.

This chain links TRBV5-1 with TRBJ2-3, with 7 bases matching TRBD2. The V gene end was trimmed by 1 base and the J gene end by 0 bases; junction bases not matched to a gene: 2. CDR3 length: 15 amino acids. The germline V gene has CDR1 SGHRS and CDR2 YFSETQ. The chain's CDR3 is CASSLSGGSTDTQYF. CDR3 nucleotides: TGCGCCAGCAGCTTGTCGGGGGGTAGCACAGATACGCAGTATTTT.

This clone was seen a few times. The chain recombines TRBV5-6 with TRBJ1-1, with D unresolved. Trimming took 0 bases from V and 4 from J, leaving 7 bases between them. Looked up from germline, CDR1 is SGHDT and CDR2 is YYEEEE. The CDR3 extends over 13 amino acids. The CDR3 nucleotides read TGTGCCAGCAGCTTGGAGCGAGGCACTGAAGCTTTCTTT. This sequence encodes CASSLERGTEAFF.

The V and J genes are TRBV13 and TRBJ2-7, with D maybe TRBD2 (5 bases). Per the germline V gene, CDR1 is PRHDT and CDR2 is FYEKMQ (reference sequence). Trimming cost V 3 bases and J 0 bases, with 9 bases left between them. There are 14 residues in the CDR3. The CDR3 loop reads CASSFRGGSYEQYF. CDR3 nucleotide sequence: TGTGCCAGCAGCTTCCGTGGAGGCTCCTACGAGCAGTACTTC.

The J gene is TRBJ2-3, the V gene TRBV30; tentatively, D is TRBD2 (5 bases). V was shortened by 3 bases and J by 3 bases, with 7 bases between the two germline ends. From germline, CDR1 is GTSNPN and CDR2 SVGIG (reference sequence). The CDR3 covers 12 residues. The CDR3 loop reads CAWSDYTDTQYF. Here the CDR3 DNA reads TGTGCCTGGAGCGACTATACAGATACGCAGTATTTT.

This clone appeared a single time. The V call is TRBV30, the J call TRBJ2-3, with a possible D match to TRBD2 (5 bases). The germline gives CDR1 GTSNPN, CDR2 SVGIG (reference sequence). V was clipped by 5 bases and J by 3 bases, with 12 bases between them. This CDR3 is built from 13 residues. CDR3 in DNA: TGTGCCTGGGCTGCCGGGATGACAGATACGCAGTATTTT. Its translation is CAWAAGMTDTQYF.

V is TRBV5-1 and J is TRBJ2-5; 8 nucleotides agree with TRBD1. The CDR3 has 15 residues. The germline V gene has CDR1 SGHRS and CDR2 YFSETQ. V dropped 0 bases and J dropped 1; count of bases not matched to a gene: 2. The CDR3 DNA is TGCGCCAGCAGCTTGGGGACAGGGATCCAAGAGACCCAGTACTTC. Protein product: CASSLGTGIQETQYF.

In DNA form, the CDR3 reads TGTGCCAGCAGCGCTCGGACAGGGGGGCTGGAGACCCAGTACTTC. It is translated as CASSARTGGLETQYF. The chain is built from TRBV9 and TRBJ2-5; TRBD1 matches 10 bases. Per germline, CDR1 SGDLS and CDR2 YYNGEE. The V gene end was trimmed by 3 bases and the J gene end by 5 bases; junction bases not matched to a gene: 7. The CDR3 consists of 15 residues.

The chain employs TRBV29-1 and TRBJ2-2; D not certain. The CDR3 has 12 amino acids. Trimming stripped 6 bases from V and 4 bases from J, with 9 bases between. CDR1 and CDR2 from the germline V gene are SQVTM and ANQGSEA. The CDR3 sequence is CSVRKSTGELFF. CDR3 DNA sequence: TGCAGCGTCCGTAAATCCACCGGGGAGCTGTTTTTT.

The V and J genes are TRBV7-9 and TRBJ1-6; 7 nucleotides match TRBD1. The germline V gene encodes CDR1 SEHNR and CDR2 FQNEAQ (reference sequence). V was clipped by 5 bases and J by 7 bases; unmatched bases: 8. The CDR3 consists of 15 residues. CDR3 DNA: TGTGCCAGCAGCCAAGGGGGCGACGGAAATTCACCCCTCCACTTT. Protein product: CASSQGGDGNSPLHF.

V gene TRBV11-1 combines with J gene TRBJ1-1, with TRBD1 matching over 7 bases. This CDR3 is 12 amino acids long. Germline lookup yields CDR1 SGHAT and CDR2 FQDESV (reference sequence). V lost 5 bases to trimming and J lost 6 bases; unmatched junction nucleotides: 3. For the CDR3, the DNA is TGTGCCAGCAGCCCCGACAGGGCTGAAGCTTTCTTT. Translation gives CASSPDRAEAFF. Full variable domain (missing parts from reference TRBV11-1 and TRBJ1-1): EAEVAQSPRYKITEKSQAVAFWCDPISGHATLYWYRQILGQGPELLVQFQDESVVDDSQLPKDRFSAERLKGVDSTLKIQPAELGDSAMYLCASSPDRAEAFFGQGTRLTVV.

The chain carries TRBV4-1 and TRBJ2-1; D is possibly TRBD2 (6 bases). This CDR3 has 13 amino acids. Germline CDR1 reads MGHRA; CDR2 reads YSYEKL. The ends were cut back, 4 bases at V and 7 bases at J, with 11 bases in the middle. The CDR3 loop is CASSRDLKNEQFF. CDR3 coding DNA: TGCGCCAGCAGCCGGGACTTAAAGAATGAGCAGTTCTTC.

The chain is built from TRBV7-9 and TRBJ1-3; D unclear. V lost 1 base, J lost 6 bases, and 13 bases lay in between. Looked up from germline, CDR1 is SEHNR and CDR2 is FQNEAQ (reference sequence). The CDR3 extends over 15 amino acids. The CDR3 is CASSLGSGILNTIYF. CDR3 nucleotides: TGTGCCAGCAGCTTAGGATCCGGGATTCTAAACACCATATATTTT. Filled out from reference TRBV7-9 and TRBJ1-3, the complete variable domain reads DTGVSQNPRHKITKRGQNVTFRCDPISEHNRLYWYRQTLGQGPEFLTYFQNEAQLEKSRLLSDRFSAERPKGSFSTLEIQRTEQGDSAMYLCASSLGSGILNTIYFGEGSWLTVV.

J is TRBJ2-6 and V is TRBV6-6; D is possibly TRBD1 (6 bases). Germline CDR1 reads MNHNY; CDR2 reads SVGAGI (reference sequence). The CDR3 spans 14 residues. The V end was cut by 10 bases, the J end by 3 bases, with 13 bases between. CDR3 sequence: CATGEGDGANVLTF. The CDR3 coding sequence is TGTGCCACCGGAGAGGGGGATGGGGCCAACGTCCTGACTTTC.

The chain couples TRBV27 to TRBJ2-2; 7 bases fit TRBD2. Germline values: CDR1 MNHEY, CDR2 SMNVEV (reference sequence). V trimming: 3 bases; J trimming: 5 bases; junction bases outside the gene matches: 6. There are 15 residues in the CDR3. As DNA, the CDR3 is TGTGCCAGCAGTTTCGATGATAGCGGGACCGGGGAGCTGTTTTTT. Translation gives CASSFDDSGTGELFF.